Listed below are T cell receptor beta chains from one sample, sequenced in a study of radiotherapy plus CTLA-4 blockade in lung cancer. Repertoires were generated with immunoSEQ multiplex PCR, while TCRdb's copy carries only in-frame clones and drops some. The sample consists of about 120,000 clones, about four fifths of them appearing once. Sequencing used peripheral blood, obtained from a patient treated with radiotherapy plus ipilimumab. All receptors come from a human donor with non-small cell lung cancer who had a partial response to radiotherapy plus ipilimumab. Both conserved end residues are part of each CDR3. The D gene is left open where the match is weak. A clone size is listed for some rows: how often the clone was seen (once, few, many), or a class if it is expanded.

v_gene: TRBV18; abundance: NA; j_gene: TRBJ2-1; d_gene: TRBD1; CDR3aa: CASSPGQGFYNEQFF; CDR3nt: TGTGCCAGCTCACCCGGACAGGGGTTCTACAATGAGCAGTTCTTC
v_gene: TRBV30; abundance: NA; j_gene: TRBJ1-2; d_gene: NA; CDR3aa: CAWARGNYGYTF; CDR3nt: TGTGCCTGGGCCCGAGGGAACTATGGCTACACCTTC
v_gene: TRBV29-1; abundance: NA; j_gene: TRBJ1-1; d_gene: NA; CDR3aa: CSVALSTEAFF; CDR3nt: TGCAGCGTTGCTTTGTCCACTGAAGCTTTCTTT
v_gene: TRBV7-8; abundance: NA; j_gene: TRBJ2-1; d_gene: NA; CDR3aa: CASSLAAPYNEQFF; CDR3nt: TGTGCCAGCAGCTTAGCCGCGCCGTACAATGAGCAGTTCTTC
v_gene: TRBV28; abundance: NA; j_gene: TRBJ1-1; d_gene: NA; CDR3aa: CASSLSRKNTEAFF; CDR3nt: TGTGCCAGCAGTTTATCCAGGAAGAACACTGAAGCTTTCTTT
v_gene: TRBV28; abundance: NA; j_gene: TRBJ2-7; d_gene: NA; CDR3aa: CASSQAASYEQYF; CDR3nt: TGTGCCAGCAGCCAAGCGGCCTCCTACGAGCAGTACTTC
v_gene: TRBV4-3; abundance: NA; j_gene: TRBJ1-6; d_gene: NA; CDR3aa: CASSQGRGYNSPLHF; CDR3nt: TGCGCCAGCAGCCAAGGGCGGGGCTATAATTCACCCCTCCACTTT
v_gene: TRBV5-4; abundance: NA; j_gene: TRBJ1-2; d_gene: TRBD1; CDR3aa: CASSLGQGKYGYTF; CDR3nt: TGTGCCAGCAGCTTGGGACAGGGTAAATATGGCTACACCTTC
v_gene: TRBV20-1; abundance: NA; j_gene: TRBJ1-1; d_gene: NA; CDR3aa: CSAYRNTEAFF; CDR3nt: TGCAGTGCATATAGAAACACTGAAGCTTTCTTT
v_gene: TRBV19; abundance: NA; j_gene: TRBJ2-4; d_gene: TRBD2; CDR3aa: CASSPTSGSSKNIQYF; CDR3nt: TGTGCCAGTAGCCCGACTAGCGGGAGTTCCAAAAACATTCAGTACTTC
v_gene: TRBV6-1; abundance: once; j_gene: TRBJ2-6; d_gene: NA; CDR3aa: CASSEIQGSGGGANVLTF; CDR3nt: TGTGCCAGCAGTGAAATTCAGGGGTCCGGTGGAGGGGCCAACGTCCTGACTTTC
v_gene: TRBV6-1; abundance: NA; j_gene: TRBJ2-5; d_gene: NA; CDR3aa: CASTEYFETQYF; CDR3nt: TGTGCCAGCACCGAATACTTTGAGACCCAGTACTTC
v_gene: TRBV5-4; abundance: once; j_gene: TRBJ2-1; d_gene: NA; CDR3aa: CASSLAQGTSSYNEQFF; CDR3nt: TGTGCCAGCAGCTTGGCTCAGGGGACCTCCTCTTACAATGAGCAGTTCTTC
v_gene: TRBV11-2; abundance: NA; j_gene: TRBJ2-5; d_gene: NA; CDR3aa: CASRTKLEWETQYF; CDR3nt: TGTGCCAGTAGAACAAAGCTGGAGTGGGAGACCCAGTACTTC
v_gene: TRBV5-1; abundance: NA; j_gene: TRBJ2-2; d_gene: TRBD1; CDR3aa: CATQAGTGMAGELFF; CDR3nt: TGCGCCACACAAGCCGGGACAGGGATGGCCGGGGAGCTGTTTTTT
v_gene: TRBV6-1; abundance: NA; j_gene: TRBJ1-1; d_gene: NA; CDR3aa: CASSEILTGTEAFF; CDR3nt: TGTGCCAGCAGTGAAATCTTAACGGGCACTGAAGCTTTCTTT
v_gene: TRBV6-5; abundance: NA; j_gene: TRBJ2-7; d_gene: NA; CDR3aa: CASTSSRNTVYEQYF; CDR3nt: TGTGCCAGCACCTCGAGTAGGAACACAGTCTACGAGCAGTACTTC
v_gene: TRBV6-1; abundance: NA; j_gene: TRBJ1-5; d_gene: NA; CDR3aa: CASSTYRGGQPQHF; CDR3nt: TGTGCCAGCAGTACCTACAGAGGAGGTCAGCCCCAGCATTTT
v_gene: TRBV19; abundance: NA; j_gene: TRBJ1-4; d_gene: NA; CDR3aa: CASTGSTNEKLFF; CDR3nt: TGTGCCAGTACAGGATCAACTAATGAAAAACTGTTTTTT
v_gene: TRBV7-3; abundance: NA; j_gene: TRBJ2-3; d_gene: NA; CDR3aa: CASSFSSSPTDTQYF; CDR3nt: TGTGCCAGCAGCTTTTCTAGCTCACCCACAGATACGCAGTATTTT
v_gene: TRBV28; abundance: NA; j_gene: TRBJ1-1; d_gene: NA; CDR3aa: CASSSKNTEAFF; CDR3nt: TGTGCCAGCAGTTCTAAGAACACTGAAGCTTTCTTT
v_gene: TRBV29-1; abundance: NA; j_gene: TRBJ1-2; d_gene: NA; CDR3aa: CSVEVFGGKYYGYTF; CDR3nt: TGCAGCGTTGAAGTTTTTGGGGGGAAATACTATGGCTACACCTTC
v_gene: TRBV7-8; abundance: NA; j_gene: TRBJ2-2; d_gene: NA; CDR3aa: CASSRTLEGKSGELFF; CDR3nt: TGTGCCAGCAGCCGGACCCTTGAGGGTAAATCCGGGGAGCTGTTTTTT
v_gene: TRBV19; abundance: NA; j_gene: TRBJ1-1; d_gene: NA; CDR3aa: CASSIVGRGTEAFF; CDR3nt: TGTGCCAGTAGTATAGTGGGCAGGGGCACTGAAGCTTTCTTT
v_gene: TRBV5-4; abundance: NA; j_gene: TRBJ2-2; d_gene: NA; CDR3aa: CASRAGTLYTGELFF; CDR3nt: TGTGCCAGCAGGGCCGGGACTCTCTACACCGGGGAGCTGTTTTTT
v_gene: TRBV29-1; abundance: NA; j_gene: TRBJ2-3; d_gene: TRBD2; CDR3aa: CSPRAGTNKCGGEGTDTQYF; CDR3nt: TGCAGCCCGAGGGCGGGAACCAACAAATGTGGGGGGGAGGGCACAGATACGCAGTATTTT
v_gene: TRBV13; abundance: NA; j_gene: TRBJ2-1; d_gene: TRBD1; CDR3aa: CASSRDRGYSSYNEQFF; CDR3nt: TGTGCCAGCAGCAGGGACAGGGGCTATAGCTCCTACAATGAGCAGTTCTTC
v_gene: TRBV30; abundance: NA; j_gene: TRBJ2-3; d_gene: TRBD2; CDR3aa: CAWSWTSGSVTDTQYF; CDR3nt: TGTGCCTGGAGTTGGACTAGCGGGAGTGTTACAGATACGCAGTATTTT
v_gene: TRBV18; abundance: NA; j_gene: TRBJ2-3; d_gene: TRBD2; CDR3aa: CASSQKLAGGADTQYF; CDR3nt: TGTGCCAGCTCGCAAAAACTAGCGGGAGGGGCAGATACGCAGTATTTT
v_gene: TRBV5-6; abundance: once; j_gene: TRBJ2-5; d_gene: TRBD2; CDR3aa: CASSWGGEETQYF; CDR3nt: TGTGCCAGCAGCTGGGGGGGGGAAGAGACCCAGTACTTC
v_gene: TRBV19; abundance: NA; j_gene: TRBJ2-7; d_gene: NA; CDR3aa: CASRRGHNDPYEQYF; CDR3nt: TGTGCCAGTAGAAGAGGACATAACGACCCCTACGAGCAGTACTTC
v_gene: TRBV21-1; abundance: NA; j_gene: TRBJ2-2; d_gene: NA; CDR3aa: CASSCKPGLAGVTMGELFF; CDR3nt: TGTGCCAGCAGCTGTAAACCGGGACTAGCGGGAGTTACAATGGGGGAGCTGTTTTTT
v_gene: TRBV5-4; abundance: few; j_gene: TRBJ2-5; d_gene: TRBD2; CDR3aa: CASSLRTSGETQYF; CDR3nt: TGTGCCAGCAGCTTGAGGACTAGCGGAGAGACCCAGTACTTC
v_gene: TRBV18; abundance: NA; j_gene: TRBJ2-7; d_gene: NA; CDR3aa: CASSPPGSISSYEQYF; CDR3nt: TGTGCCAGCTCACCACCCGGGTCAATTAGCTCCTACGAGCAGTACTTC
v_gene: TRBV19; abundance: NA; j_gene: TRBJ1-5; d_gene: NA; CDR3aa: CASSIGTPNQPQHF; CDR3nt: TGTGCCAGTAGTATAGGGACACCGAATCAGCCCCAGCATTTT
v_gene: TRBV7-2; abundance: NA; j_gene: TRBJ2-5; d_gene: TRBD2; CDR3aa: CASSLALAGTETQYF; CDR3nt: TGTGCCAGCAGCTTAGCGCTAGCGGGAACAGAGACCCAGTACTTC
v_gene: TRBV4-3; abundance: NA; j_gene: TRBJ2-3; d_gene: TRBD2; CDR3aa: CASSHRTSGRTGDTQYF; CDR3nt: TGCGCCAGCAGCCACCGGACTAGCGGGAGGACGGGAGATACGCAGTATTTT
v_gene: TRBV2; abundance: once; j_gene: TRBJ2-7; d_gene: TRBD1; CDR3aa: CASIPDRGAHEQYF; CDR3nt: TGTGCCAGCATCCCGGACAGGGGAGCCCACGAGCAGTACTTC
v_gene: TRBV11-2; abundance: NA; j_gene: TRBJ2-7; d_gene: TRBD1; CDR3aa: CASSSSGTGTIEQYF; CDR3nt: TGTGCCAGCAGCTCATCCGGGACAGGGACCATCGAGCAGTACTTC
v_gene: TRBV19; abundance: NA; j_gene: TRBJ2-7; d_gene: TRBD1; CDR3aa: CASSMGPGTANYEQYF; CDR3nt: TGTGCCAGTAGTATGGGGCCCGGGACAGCAAACTACGAGCAGTACTTC
v_gene: TRBV27; abundance: NA; j_gene: TRBJ2-3; d_gene: TRBD2; CDR3aa: CASSPLGGGSSDTQYF; CDR3nt: TGTGCCAGCAGTCCACTGGGTGGCGGGAGTTCTGATACGCAGTATTTT
v_gene: TRBV7-9; abundance: NA; j_gene: TRBJ2-5; d_gene: TRBD2; CDR3aa: CASSLAVSGTYQETQYF; CDR3nt: TGTGCCAGCAGCTTAGCGGTCAGCGGGACTTACCAAGAGACCCAGTACTTC
v_gene: TRBV6-5; abundance: NA; j_gene: TRBJ2-1; d_gene: NA; CDR3aa: CASSEGDSFNEQFF; CDR3nt: TGTGCCAGCAGTGAAGGGGACTCTTTCAATGAGCAGTTCTTC
v_gene: TRBV7-6; abundance: NA; j_gene: TRBJ1-1; d_gene: NA; CDR3aa: CASSLDRLNTEAFF; CDR3nt: TGTGCCAGCAGCTTAGACAGGTTGAACACTGAAGCTTTCTTT
v_gene: TRBV27; abundance: NA; j_gene: TRBJ1-1; d_gene: NA; CDR3aa: CASSLLPAALTEAFF; CDR3nt: TGTGCCAGCAGTCTTTTGCCGGCGGCCCTCACTGAAGCTTTCTTT
v_gene: TRBV2; abundance: once; j_gene: TRBJ1-1; d_gene: TRBD1; CDR3aa: CASSTGGFEAFF; CDR3nt: TGTGCCAGCAGTACAGGGGGGTTTGAAGCTTTCTTT
v_gene: TRBV10-3; abundance: NA; j_gene: TRBJ1-2; d_gene: TRBD1; CDR3aa: CATGIDRGLNYGYTF; CDR3nt: TGTGCCACCGGAATCGACAGGGGTCTAAACTATGGCTACACCTTC
v_gene: TRBV7-2; abundance: NA; j_gene: TRBJ2-1; d_gene: TRBD1; CDR3aa: CASSLVDRGNEQFF; CDR3nt: TGTGCCAGCAGCTTAGTGGACAGGGGGAATGAGCAGTTCTTC
v_gene: TRBV4-1; abundance: NA; j_gene: TRBJ2-2; d_gene: TRBD1; CDR3aa: CASSRQGSAGELFF; CDR3nt: TGCGCCAGCAGCAGACAGGGGTCCGCCGGGGAGCTGTTTTTT
v_gene: TRBV5-1; abundance: once; j_gene: TRBJ2-3; d_gene: NA; CDR3aa: CASSLDQATDTQYF; CDR3nt: TGCGCCAGCAGCTTGGATCAGGCTACAGATACGCAGTATTTT
v_gene: TRBV5-4; abundance: NA; j_gene: TRBJ1-1; d_gene: NA; CDR3aa: CASSPGWRGTEAFF; CDR3nt: TGTGCCAGCAGCCCGGGATGGAGGGGAACTGAAGCTTTCTTT
v_gene: TRBV5-1; abundance: NA; j_gene: TRBJ2-7; d_gene: TRBD1; CDR3aa: CASSFGQGSYEQYF; CDR3nt: TGCGCCAGCAGCTTCGGACAGGGGTCCTACGAGCAGTACTTC
v_gene: TRBV5-6; abundance: NA; j_gene: TRBJ1-1; d_gene: NA; CDR3aa: CASSLQGTNTEAFF; CDR3nt: TGTGCCAGCAGCTTGCAGGGGACGAACACTGAAGCTTTCTTT
v_gene: TRBV5-1; abundance: NA; j_gene: TRBJ1-5; d_gene: NA; CDR3aa: CASSPGGTAGGHQPQHF; CDR3nt: TGCGCCAGCAGCCCCGGCGGAACGGCTGGGGGCCATCAGCCCCAGCATTTT
v_gene: TRBV19; abundance: NA; j_gene: TRBJ2-7; d_gene: TRBD2; CDR3aa: CASSPRTSGISYEQYF; CDR3nt: TGTGCCAGTAGTCCCCGGACTAGCGGGATCTCCTACGAGCAGTACTTC
v_gene: TRBV28; abundance: NA; j_gene: TRBJ1-2; d_gene: TRBD1; CDR3aa: CASSLFGRQGHGYTF; CDR3nt: TGTGCCAGCAGTTTATTCGGGCGACAGGGGCATGGCTACACCTTC
v_gene: TRBV28; abundance: NA; j_gene: TRBJ1-2; d_gene: NA; CDR3aa: CASSKKTGYANYGYTF; CDR3nt: TGTGCCAGCAGCAAAAAAACAGGCTACGCTAACTATGGCTACACCTTC
v_gene: TRBV6-7; abundance: few; j_gene: TRBJ1-3; d_gene: NA; CDR3aa: CASSEQGRWVGNTIYF; CDR3nt: TGTGCCAGCAGTGAACAGGGTCGGTGGGTGGGAAACACCATATATTTT
v_gene: TRBV5-1; abundance: once; j_gene: TRBJ2-2; d_gene: NA; CDR3aa: CASSLQGITGELFF; CDR3nt: TGCGCCAGCAGCTTGCAGGGGATCACCGGGGAGCTGTTTTTT
v_gene: TRBV9; abundance: once; j_gene: TRBJ2-3; d_gene: NA; CDR3aa: CASSVFGSGDTQYF; CDR3nt: TGTGCCAGCAGCGTATTCGGGAGTGGAGATACGCAGTATTTT